The 15 T cell receptor beta chains below come from one sample, sequenced in a study of blood T cell repertoires in COVID-19. Assay: immunoSEQ multiplex PCR; the TCRdb copy retains only in-frame clones and omits some. Among some 220,000 clones listed, about 86% were seen once. The sample was peripheral blood. These receptors were taken from a woman aged 30 to 39 who had recovered from COVID-19.

The chain has TRBV3-1 (or the pseudogene TRBV3-2) and TRBJ1-2; maybe TRBD1 (5 bases). CDR1 and CDR2 (germline): LGHDT, YNNKEL (reference sequence). The V end lost 0 bases, the J end lost 4 bases, and 15 bases lay between the germline ends. This CDR3 contains 16 residues. The CDR3 sequence: CASSQDAGKGSYGYTF. Written as DNA, the CDR3 is TGTGCCAGCAGCCAAGACGCAGGGAAAGGTAGCTATGGCTACACCTTC.

This clone occurred once. The chain combines TRBV4-2 with TRBJ2-3; 9 nucleotides align to TRBD2. The CDR3 loop spans 17 amino acids. Germline V gene data show CDR1 as LGHNA and CDR2 as YNFKEQ. Trimming at V came to 0 bases and at J to 2 bases, leaving 6 bases not matched to a gene. The CDR3 sequence is CASSQDRLAGITDTQYF. The CDR3 DNA follows: TGTGCCAGCAGCCAAGATAGGCTAGCGGGGATCACAGATACGCAGTATTTT.

The chain couples TRBV7-3 to TRBJ2-1, with 7 positions matching TRBD1. The J segment lost 6 bases and the V segment lost 6 bases, leaving 5 bases of the junction unmatched. The CDR3 runs to 13 residues. Germline V CDR1 and CDR2: SGHTA, FQGTGA. The CDR3 nucleotides read TGTGCCAGCAGTCCACAGGGGCCCAATGAGCAGTTCTTC. Translated: CASSPQGPNEQFF.

V gene TRBV7-2 combines with J gene TRBJ2-7, with 11 bases matching TRBD2. The CDR3 is 14 amino acids. Germline CDR1 reads SGHTA; CDR2 reads FQGNSA. Germline trimming cut 8 bases from V and 6 bases from J; bases unmatched to any gene: 9. For the CDR3, the DNA is TGTGCCAGCGGCGCGGCTAGCGGGAGGTCCGAGCAGTACTTC. This gives the protein CASGAASGRSEQYF.

This chain links TRBV11-2 with TRBJ2-7; 7 bases line up with TRBD2. CDR1 and CDR2 from the germline V gene are SGHAT and FQNNGV. There are 17 residues in the CDR3. The ends lost 1 base at V and 0 bases at J; junction bases unmatched: 9. CDR3 bases: TGTGCCAGCAGCTTAGGGTCGCTAGCGGCAAGCTCCTACGAGCAGTACTTC. This gives the protein CASSLGSLAASSYEQYF. Drawing the rest from reference TRBV11-2 and TRBJ2-7, the complete variable domain is EAGVAQSPRYKIIEKRQSVAFWCNPISGHATLYWYQQILGQGPKLLIQFQNNGVVDDSQLPKDRFSAERLKGVDSTLKIQPAKLEDSAVYLCASSLGSLAASSYEQYFGPGTRLTVT.

This sequence joins TRBV6-1 and TRBJ2-3; D is undetermined. Per germline, CDR1 MNHNS and CDR2 SASEGT. The V end was cut by 0 bases, the J end by 5 bases, with 9 bases between. This CDR3 comprises 14 residues. CDR3 protein: CASSEAPYGDTQYF. The CDR3 DNA reads TGTGCCAGCAGTGAAGCTCCCTATGGAGATACGCAGTATTTT.

This chain links TRBV5-1 with TRBJ2-7; 9 bases match TRBD2. The V and J ends lost 1 base and 5 bases, in that order; junction bases with no gene match: 4. Germline V CDR1 and CDR2: SGHRS, YFSETQ. The length of the CDR3 is 14 residues. DNA of the CDR3: TGCGCCAGCAGCTTGAGGACTAGCGATGACGAGCAGTACTTC. It specifies CASSLRTSDDEQYF.

The rearrangement links TRBV10-1 to TRBJ2-2; a weak D match, TRBD1 (6 bases). V lost 9 bases and J lost 1, with 12 bases in between. Germline CDR1 WNHNN, CDR2 SYGVQD (reference sequence). The CDR3 is 14 amino acids. CDR3 sequence (DNA): TGCGCCAGTATCGGGACAAGGAACACCGGGGAGCTGTTTTTT. It yields the protein CASIGTRNTGELFF.

V gene TRBV4-1 combines with J gene TRBJ1-1; maybe TRBD1 (6 bases). Germline values: CDR1 MGHRA, CDR2 YSYEKL. This CDR3 is built from 13 residues. V dropped 1 base and J dropped 6 bases, with 9 bases sitting between them. The CDR3 reads CASSQVGASEAFF. Written as DNA, the CDR3 is TGCGCCAGCAGCCAAGTGGGGGCGTCTGAAGCTTTCTTT.

The V gene is TRBV30, the J gene TRBJ2-1, with a weak D call TRBD1 (5 bases). V lost 4 bases and J 9 bases, leaving 10 bases between the germline ends. Germline V gene data show CDR1 as GTSNPN and CDR2 as SVGIG (reference sequence). CDR3 length equals 11 residues. The CDR3 loop is CAWTRRVEQFF. The CDR3 DNA sequence: TGTGCCTGGACCCGCAGGGTTGAGCAGTTCTTC.

The rearrangement joins TRBV7-7 to TRBJ2-7, with D possibly being TRBD1 (6 bases). Trimming took 5 bases from V and 0 from J, leaving 8 bases between them. Per germline, CDR1 SSHAT and CDR2 FNYEAQ (reference sequence). This CDR3 contains 13 residues. CDR3 in amino acids: CASSRDTSYEQYF. For the CDR3, the DNA is TGTGCCAGCAGCCGGGACACCTCCTACGAGCAGTACTTC. Complete variable domain (other parts from reference TRBV7-7 and TRBJ2-7): GAGVSQSPRYKVTKRGQDVTLRCDPISSHATLYWYQQALGQGPEFLTYFNYEAQPDKSGLPSDRFSAERPEGSISTLTIQRTEQRDSAMYRCASSRDTSYEQYFGPGTRLTVT.

CDR3 in amino acids: CASSLFEFRDGYTF. The CDR3 DNA follows: TGTGCCAGCAGCTTATTTGAGTTCAGGGATGGCTACACCTTC. The J gene is TRBJ1-2, the V gene TRBV7-9; D is possibly TRBD1 (5 bases). CDR1 and CDR2 from the germline V gene are SEHNR and FQNEAQ (reference sequence). V dropped 2 bases and J dropped 6 bases, with 13 bases sitting between them. This CDR3 has 14 residues.

This clone was observed a single time. This sequence joins TRBV6-1 and TRBJ1-6; the D gene is possibly TRBD1 (5 bases). V lost 2 bases to trimming and J lost 8 bases, with 13 bases between them. The CDR3 consists of 15 residues. The germline gives CDR1 MNHNS, CDR2 SASEGT. The CDR3, as DNA: TGTGCCAGCAGTGAAAGGCCAGGAGGGGATTCACCCCTCCACTTT. Its translation: CASSERPGGDSPLHF.

The chain links TRBV9 to TRBJ2-1; 10 nucleotides align to TRBD2. The CDR3 spans 14 residues. The germline V gene has CDR1 SGDLS and CDR2 YYNGEE. V trimming: 4 bases; J trimming: 5 bases; junction bases outside the gene matches: 3. In DNA form, the CDR3 reads TGTGCCAGCAGCCACGGACTAGCGGACAATGAGCAGTTCTTC. Encoded protein: CASSHGLADNEQFF.

V is TRBV5-1 and J is TRBJ2-7; 7 nucleotides match TRBD2. The germline V gene encodes CDR1 SGHRS and CDR2 YFSETQ. The CDR3 sequence is 14 residues long. Trimming at V came to 5 bases and at J to 2 bases, leaving 7 bases not matched to a gene. The CDR3 protein is CASRIEGGAYEQYF. DNA of the CDR3: TGCGCCAGCAGAATCGAGGGAGGGGCCTACGAGCAGTACTTC. The variable domain in full, completed from reference TRBV5-1 and TRBJ2-7, reads KAGVTQTPRYLIKTRGQQVTLSCSPISGHRSVSWYQQTPGQGLQFLFEYFSETQRNKGNFPGRFSGRQFSNSRSEMNVSTLELGDSALYLCASRIEGGAYEQYFGPGTRLTVT.